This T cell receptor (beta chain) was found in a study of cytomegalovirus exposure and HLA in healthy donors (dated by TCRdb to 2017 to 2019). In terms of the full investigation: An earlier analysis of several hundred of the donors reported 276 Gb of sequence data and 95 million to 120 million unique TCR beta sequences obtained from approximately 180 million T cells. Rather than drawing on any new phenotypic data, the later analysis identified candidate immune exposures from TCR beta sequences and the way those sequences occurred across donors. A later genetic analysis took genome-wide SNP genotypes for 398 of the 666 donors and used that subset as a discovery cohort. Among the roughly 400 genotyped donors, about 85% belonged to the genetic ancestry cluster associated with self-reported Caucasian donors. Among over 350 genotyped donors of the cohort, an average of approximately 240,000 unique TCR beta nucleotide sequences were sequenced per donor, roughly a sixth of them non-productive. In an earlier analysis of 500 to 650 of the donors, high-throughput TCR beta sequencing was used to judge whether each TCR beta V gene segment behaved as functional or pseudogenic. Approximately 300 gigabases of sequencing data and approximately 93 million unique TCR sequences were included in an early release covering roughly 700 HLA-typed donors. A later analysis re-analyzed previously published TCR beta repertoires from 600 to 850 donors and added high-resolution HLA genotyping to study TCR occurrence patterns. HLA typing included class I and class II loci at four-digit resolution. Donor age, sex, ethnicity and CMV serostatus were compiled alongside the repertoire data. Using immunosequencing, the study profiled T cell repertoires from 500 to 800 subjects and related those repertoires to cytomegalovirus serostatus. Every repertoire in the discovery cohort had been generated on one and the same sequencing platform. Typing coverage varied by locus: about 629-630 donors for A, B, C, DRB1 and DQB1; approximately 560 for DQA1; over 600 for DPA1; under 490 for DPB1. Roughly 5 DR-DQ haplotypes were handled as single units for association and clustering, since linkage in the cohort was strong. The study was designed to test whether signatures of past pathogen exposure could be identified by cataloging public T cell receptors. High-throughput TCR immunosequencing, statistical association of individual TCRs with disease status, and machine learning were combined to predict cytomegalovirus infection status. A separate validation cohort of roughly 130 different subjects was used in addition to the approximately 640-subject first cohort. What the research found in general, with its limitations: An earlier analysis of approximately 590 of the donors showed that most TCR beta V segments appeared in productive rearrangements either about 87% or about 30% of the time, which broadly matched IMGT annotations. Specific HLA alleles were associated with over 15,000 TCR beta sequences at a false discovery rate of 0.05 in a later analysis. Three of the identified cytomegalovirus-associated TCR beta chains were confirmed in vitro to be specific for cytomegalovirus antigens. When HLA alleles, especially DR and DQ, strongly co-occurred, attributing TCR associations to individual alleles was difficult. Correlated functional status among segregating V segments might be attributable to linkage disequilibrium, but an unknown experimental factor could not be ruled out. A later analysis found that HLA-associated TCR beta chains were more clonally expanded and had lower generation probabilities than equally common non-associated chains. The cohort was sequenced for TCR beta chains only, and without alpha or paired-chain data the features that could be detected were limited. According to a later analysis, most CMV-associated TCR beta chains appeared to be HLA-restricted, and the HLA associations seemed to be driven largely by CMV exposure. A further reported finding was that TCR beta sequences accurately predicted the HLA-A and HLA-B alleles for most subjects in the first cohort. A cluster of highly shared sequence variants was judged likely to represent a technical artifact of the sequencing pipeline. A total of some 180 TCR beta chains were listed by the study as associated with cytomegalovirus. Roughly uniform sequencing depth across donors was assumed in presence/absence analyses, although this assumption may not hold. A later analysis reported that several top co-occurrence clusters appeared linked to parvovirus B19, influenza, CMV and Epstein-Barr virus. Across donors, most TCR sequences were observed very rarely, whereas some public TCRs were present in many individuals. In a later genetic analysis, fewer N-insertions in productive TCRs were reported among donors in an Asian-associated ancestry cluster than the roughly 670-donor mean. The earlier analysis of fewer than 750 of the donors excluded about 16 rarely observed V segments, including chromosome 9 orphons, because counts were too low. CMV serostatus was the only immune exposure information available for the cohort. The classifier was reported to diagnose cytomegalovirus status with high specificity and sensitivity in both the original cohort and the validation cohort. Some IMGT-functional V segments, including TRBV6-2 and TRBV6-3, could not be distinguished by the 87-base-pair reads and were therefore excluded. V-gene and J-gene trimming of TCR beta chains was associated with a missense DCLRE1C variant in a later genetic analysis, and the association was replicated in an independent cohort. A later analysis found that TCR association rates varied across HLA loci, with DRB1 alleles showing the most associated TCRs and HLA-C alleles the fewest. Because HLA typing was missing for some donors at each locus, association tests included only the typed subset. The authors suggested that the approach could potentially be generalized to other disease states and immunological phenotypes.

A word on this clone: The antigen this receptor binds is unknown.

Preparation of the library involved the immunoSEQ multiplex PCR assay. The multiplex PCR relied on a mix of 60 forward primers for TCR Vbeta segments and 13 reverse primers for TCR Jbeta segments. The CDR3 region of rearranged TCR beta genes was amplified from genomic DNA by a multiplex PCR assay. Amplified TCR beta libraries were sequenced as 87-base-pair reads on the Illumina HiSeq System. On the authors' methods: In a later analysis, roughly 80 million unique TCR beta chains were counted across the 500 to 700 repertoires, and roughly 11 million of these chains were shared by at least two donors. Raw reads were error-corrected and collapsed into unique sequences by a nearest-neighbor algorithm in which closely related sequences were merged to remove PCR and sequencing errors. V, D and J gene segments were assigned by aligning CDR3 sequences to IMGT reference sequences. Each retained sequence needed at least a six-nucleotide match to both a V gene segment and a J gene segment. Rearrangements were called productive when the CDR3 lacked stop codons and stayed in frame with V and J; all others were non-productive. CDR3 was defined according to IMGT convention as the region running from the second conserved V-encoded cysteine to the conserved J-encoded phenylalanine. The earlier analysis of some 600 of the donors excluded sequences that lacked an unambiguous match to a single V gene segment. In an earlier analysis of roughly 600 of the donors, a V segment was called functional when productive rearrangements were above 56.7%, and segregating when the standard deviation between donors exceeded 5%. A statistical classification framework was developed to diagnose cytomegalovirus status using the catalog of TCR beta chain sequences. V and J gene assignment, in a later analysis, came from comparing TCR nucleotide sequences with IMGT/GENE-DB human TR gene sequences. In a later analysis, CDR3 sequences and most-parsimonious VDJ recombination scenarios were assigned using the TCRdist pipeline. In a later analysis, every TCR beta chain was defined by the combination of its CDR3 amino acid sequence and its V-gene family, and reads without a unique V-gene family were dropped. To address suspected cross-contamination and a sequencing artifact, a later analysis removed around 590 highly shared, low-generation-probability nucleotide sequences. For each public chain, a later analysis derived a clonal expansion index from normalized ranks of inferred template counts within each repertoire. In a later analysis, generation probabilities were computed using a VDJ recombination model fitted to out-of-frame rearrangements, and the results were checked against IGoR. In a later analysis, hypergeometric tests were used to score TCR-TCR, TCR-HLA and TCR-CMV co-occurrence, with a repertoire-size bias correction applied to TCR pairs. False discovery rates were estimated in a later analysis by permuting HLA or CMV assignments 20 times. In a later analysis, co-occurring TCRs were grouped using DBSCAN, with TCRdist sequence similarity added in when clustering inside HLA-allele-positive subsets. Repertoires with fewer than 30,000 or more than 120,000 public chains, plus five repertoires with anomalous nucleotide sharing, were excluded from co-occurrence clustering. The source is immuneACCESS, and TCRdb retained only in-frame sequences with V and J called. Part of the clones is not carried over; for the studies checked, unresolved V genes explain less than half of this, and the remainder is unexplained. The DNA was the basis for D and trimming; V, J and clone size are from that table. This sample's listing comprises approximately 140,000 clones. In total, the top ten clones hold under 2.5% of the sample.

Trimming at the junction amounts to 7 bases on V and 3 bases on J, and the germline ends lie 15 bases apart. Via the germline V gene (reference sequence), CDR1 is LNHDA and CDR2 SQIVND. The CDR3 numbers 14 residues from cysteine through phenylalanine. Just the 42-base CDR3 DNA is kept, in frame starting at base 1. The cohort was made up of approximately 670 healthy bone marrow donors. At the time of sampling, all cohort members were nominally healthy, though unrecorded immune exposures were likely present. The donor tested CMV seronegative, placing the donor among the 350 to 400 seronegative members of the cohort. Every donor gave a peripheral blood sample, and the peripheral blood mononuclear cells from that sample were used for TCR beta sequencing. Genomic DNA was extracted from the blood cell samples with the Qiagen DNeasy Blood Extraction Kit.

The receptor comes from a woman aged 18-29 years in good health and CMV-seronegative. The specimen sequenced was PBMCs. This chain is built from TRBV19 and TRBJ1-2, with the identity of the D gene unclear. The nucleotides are TGTGCCAGTAACGGTCTCCTTCTGGACTATGGCTACACCTTC. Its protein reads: CASNGLLLDYGYTF.